These 27 T cell receptor beta chains share one sample of origin, sequenced in a study of T cells in Graves' hyperthyroidism and ophthalmopathy. Authors of the study amplified TCR beta CDR3 regions from RNA transcripts. With the HTBI primer set, the TCR CDR3 went through a first round of RT-PCR. TCRdb ran MiXCR on the multiplex PCR reads and lists one entry per CDR3 protein. The sample carries a few hundred thousand distinct CDR3 sequences, about 15% recorded once. Sequencing was performed on blood. These receptor sequences come from a woman under 30 with Graves' ophthalmopathy.

A note on this clonotype: Germline is not matched at one junction end, which may reflect a read error. The chain carries TRBV27 and TRBJ1-2; D is unresolved. Germline CDR1 and CDR2: MNHEY and SMNVEV (reference sequence). This CDR3 has 15 amino acids. The CDR3 reads CASSSLEVLGYGCTF. In nucleotides, the CDR3 is TGTGCCAGCAGTTCCCTGGAGGTACTTGGTTATGGCTGCACCTTC.

A single count supports this clonotype. It may be a read error: a sequence one base away is much more abundant. The chain has TRBV20-1 and TRBJ2-2; 8 positions agree with TRBD2. This CDR3 has 17 amino acids. Germline loops: CDR1 DFQATT, CDR2 SNEGSKA (reference sequence). The chain's CDR3 is CGARKTTSGSLSGELFF. CDR3 nucleotide sequence: TGCGGTGCTAGGAAAACTACAAGCGGGAGTTTGTCCGGGGAGCTGTTTTTT.

This clonotype was observed at least ten times. This chain uses TRBV2 with TRBJ1-2; D is unclear. This CDR3 has 15 amino acids. Germline CDR1 reads SNHLY; CDR2 reads FYNNEI. Trimming stripped 1 base from V and 8 bases from J, with 17 bases between. CDR3 sequence: CASSEVELLTMGYTF. The CDR3 coding sequence is TGTGCCAGCAGTGAAGTAGAACTCCTAACTATGGGCTACACCTTC.

This clonotype appeared once. V is TRBV20-1 and J is TRBJ2-1; D gene ambiguous. With 6 bases removed from V and 5 bases from J, the gap between germline ends came to 8 bases. This CDR3 region has 11 residues. Germline-derived CDR1 and CDR2 are DFQATT and SNEGSKA (reference sequence). The DNA of the CDR3 is TGCAGTGCCTACCGAAACAATGAGCAGTTCTTC. Residues: CSAYRNNEQFF.

The CDR3 is CASSSGLAGASYNEQFF. The CDR3 region has the DNA TGTGCCAGCAGCTCGGGACTAGCGGGAGCCTCCTACAATGAGCAGTTCTTC. The rearrangement uses TRBV5-8 and TRBJ2-1; TRBD2 matches at 14 bases. Losses at the gene ends were 3 bases for V and 0 bases for J; bases not matched to a gene: 2. Germline CDR1 and CDR2: SGHTS and YDEGEE. This CDR3 region has 17 residues.

The chain uses TRBV5-1 and TRBJ2-2, with unresolved D. The CDR3 loop spans 12 amino acids. Germline V gene sequence: CDR1 SGHRS, CDR2 YFSETQ. Trimming cost V 7 bases and J 5 bases, with 9 bases left between them. CDR3 region: CASGPGTGELFF. The CDR3 coding sequence is TGCGCCAGCGGGCCTGGGACCGGGGAGCTGTTTTTT.

Concerning this clonotype itself: With a much larger clone just one base away, this may be a read error. V usage is TRBV5-1 and J usage is TRBJ1-4, with TRBD1 matching over 7 bases. CDR1 and CDR2 (germline): SGHRS, YFSETQ. The CDR3 contains 16 residues. The chain's CDR3 is CAGSKDRAATNEKLFF. CDR3 sequence (DNA): TGCGCCGGCAGCAAAGACAGGGCTGCAACTAATGAAAAACTGTTTTTT.

As concerns this clonotype: The junction shows a germline mismatch at one end, possibly a read error. This rearrangement joins TRBV15 to TRBJ2-1, with TRBD2 matching over 10 bases. CDR3 length equals 15 residues. In germline, CDR1 is LNHNV, CDR2 YYDKDF (reference sequence). CDR3 protein: CATSRASGGYNERFF. Written as DNA, the CDR3 is TGTGCCACCAGCAGAGCTAGCGGGGGTTACAATGAGCGGTTCTTC.

As to this clonotype: A read error is possible here, since a much larger clone lies one base away. The chain couples TRBV3-1 to TRBJ2-7; tentative D call: TRBD2 (5 bases). The CDR3 runs to 14 residues. The V end was cut by 4 bases, the J end by 7 bases, with 17 bases between. Germline loops: CDR1 LGHDT, CDR2 YNNKEL (reference sequence). CDR3 in DNA: TGTGCCAGCAGCCGAGATATCCAGACGGGGGAGCAGTACTTC. It codes for CASSRDIQTGEQYF.

This clonotype was observed many times. The chain recombines TRBV3-1 with TRBJ2-3, with a tentative D call TRBD1 (6 bases). The CDR3 contains 15 residues. Germline values: CDR1 LGHDT, CDR2 YNNKEL (reference sequence). V lost 2 bases and J lost 6, with 15 bases in between. As DNA, the CDR3 is TGTGCCAGCAGCCAATCGTGGGGGCAGATGGATACGCAGTATTTT. Its translation is CASSQSWGQMDTQYF.

Ten or more counts support this clonotype. V usage is TRBV5-8 and J usage is TRBJ2-7, with 8 nucleotides matching TRBD1. With 0 bases clipped from V and 1 base from J, the junction kept 12 bases outside the gene matches. CDR1 SGHTS and CDR2 YDEGEE come from the germline V gene. The CDR3 is made up of 18 amino acids. In nucleotides, the CDR3 is TGTGCCAGCAGCTTGGGGATCGACGGGACAGGTCTTTCCTACGAGCAGTACTTC. It yields the protein CASSLGIDGTGLSYEQYF.

As regards this clonotype: Since a much larger clone is just one base distant, this may be a read error. V is TRBV29-1 and J is TRBJ2-2; 7 bases line up with TRBD2. Germline lookup yields CDR1 SQVTM and CDR2 ANQGSEA. The V and J ends lost 4 bases and 5 bases, in that order; junction bases with no gene match: 13. CDR3 length: 16 residues. CDR3 nucleotide sequence: TGCAGCGTTGGGCAACGTGGCGGGAGTGTAACCGGGGAGCTGTTTTTT. Its protein is CSVGQRGGSVTGELFF.

This clonotype was recorded at least ten times. The rearrangement joins TRBV2 to TRBJ2-1, with D hard to call. From germline, CDR1 is SNHLY and CDR2 FYNNEI. Trimming took off 6 bases at V and 6 bases at J, with 21 bases between the two ends. The CDR3 length is 16 residues. CDR3 loop: CASRASLIKPSNEQFF. The CDR3 DNA is TGTGCCAGCAGGGCCTCCCTGATTAAGCCTTCCAATGAGCAGTTCTTC.

Points on this clonotype: One end of the junction is discordant with germline, which a read error may explain. The chain links TRBV20-1 to TRBJ2-2, with D possibly TRBD1 on 6 matching bases. This CDR3 has 14 amino acids. CDR1 is DFQATT, CDR2 SNEGSKA, per germline (reference sequence). The CDR3 is CGASLGADTGELFF. CDR3 DNA: TGCGGTGCTAGTTTGGGGGCCGACACCGGGGAGCTGTTTTTT.

The rearrangement joins TRBV5-1 to TRBJ1-5; a weak D match, TRBD1 (5 bases). Germline V gene sequence: CDR1 SGHRS, CDR2 YFSETQ. The V end lost 0 bases, the J end lost 3 bases, and 10 bases lay between the germline ends. This CDR3 region has 15 residues. The CDR3 DNA reads as TGCGCCAGCAGCTTGGGCCAGGGAATCAATCAGCCCCAGCATTTT. Translating it yields CASSLGQGINQPQHF.

The chain uses TRBV7-8 and TRBJ1-3; D possibly corresponds to TRBD1 (6 bases). Germline V lookup: CDR1 SGHVS, CDR2 FQNEAQ. With 5 bases removed from V and 0 bases from J, the gap between germline ends came to 14 bases. The CDR3 extends over 16 amino acids. This CDR3 is CASSLRQAISGNTIYF. The CDR3 DNA sequence: TGTGCCAGCAGCCTACGACAGGCCATCTCTGGAAACACCATATATTTT.

The chain joins TRBV5-8 to TRBJ2-7, with D possibly TRBD1 on 6 matching bases. V lost 0 bases and J lost 1, with 14 bases in between. The CDR3 contains 16 residues. CDR1 is SGHTS and CDR2 is YDEGEE in the germline V gene. This CDR3 is CASSLASGTFSYEQYF. CDR3 coding DNA: TGTGCCAGCAGCTTGGCCTCCGGGACATTTTCCTACGAGCAGTACTTC.

The chain has TRBV6-2 or TRBV6-3 and TRBJ2-3; possibly TRBD1 or TRBD2 for D (6 bases each). The CDR3 is 13 residues long. V gave up 9 bases and J gave up 1 base, with 11 bases separating them. The germline V gene encodes CDR1 MNHEY and CDR2 SVGEGT. The CDR3 region has the DNA TGTGCCAGTCAACGGGGGCGCACAGATACGCAGTATTTT. This sequence encodes CASQRGRTDTQYF.

This clonotype was observed at least ten times. V usage is TRBV5-1 and J usage is TRBJ2-2; the match to TRBD2 covers 12 bases. This CDR3 contains 23 residues. Germline values: CDR1 SGHRS, CDR2 YFSETQ. The junction had 18 bases not matched to a gene; V was cut back by 0 bases and J by 0 bases. CDR3 bases: TGCGCCAGCAGCTTGGGACTAGCGGGAGAAGGAGGTTTGGGCTCTACGAACACCGGGGAGCTGTTTTTT. Its translation is CASSLGLAGEGGLGSTNTGELFF.

This clonotype was seen repeatedly, ten times or more. The chain is built from TRBV3-1 and TRBJ1-2; 8 bases align to TRBD1. Trimming at V came to 5 bases and at J to 3 bases, leaving 8 bases not matched to a gene. The CDR3 covers 15 residues. The V gene's germline CDR1 is LGHDT and CDR2 YNNKEL (reference sequence). The CDR3 coding sequence is TGTGCCAGCAGCGAACGGGACAGGAGCCACTATGGCTACACCTTC. This translates into CASSERDRSHYGYTF.

This clonotype was counted many times. The rearrangement links TRBV27 to TRBJ2-1; 8 positions agree with TRBD2. Losses at the gene ends were 7 bases for V and 0 bases for J; bases not matched to a gene: 8. The CDR3 runs 16 residues. Germline V gene data show CDR1 as MNHEY and CDR2 as SMNVEV (reference sequence). CDR3 residues: CASMSLAVSSYNEQFF. DNA of the CDR3: TGTGCCAGCATGTCACTAGCGGTGAGCTCCTACAATGAGCAGTTCTTC.

This clonotype showed up many times. The V gene is TRBV12-3 or TRBV12-4, the J gene TRBJ1-5; perhaps TRBD1 as D (5 bases). The CDR3 runs 15 residues. V was pared by 7 bases and J by 2 bases, with 15 bases between. CDR3 protein: CASTRGGWGNQPQHF. DNA of the CDR3: TGTGCCAGCACGAGGGGCGGGTGGGGCAATCAGCCCCAGCATTTT.

The chain combines TRBV19 with TRBJ1-1; D remains ambiguous. CDR3 length equals 16 residues. With 3 bases removed from V and 0 bases from J, the gap between germline ends came to 14 bases. CDR1 and CDR2 from the germline V gene are LNHDA and SQIVND (reference sequence). DNA for the CDR3: TGTGCCAGTAGTATCCCGCTCGAGGGTATGAACACTGAAGCTTTCTTT. As protein: CASSIPLEGMNTEAFF.

This clonotype occurred a few times. The genes are TRBV27 and TRBJ2-2; the match to TRBD2 covers 14 bases. The CDR3 runs to 17 residues. The junction had 6 bases not matched to a gene; V was cut back by 0 bases and J by 9 bases. Germline-derived CDR1 and CDR2 are MNHEY and SMNVEV (reference sequence). CDR3 in amino acids: CASSLSGTSGRVRELFF. The CDR3 nucleotides read TGTGCCAGCAGTTTATCGGGGACTAGCGGGAGAGTCCGGGAGCTGTTTTTT.

This chain links TRBV10-3 with TRBJ1-1; TRBD1 matches 7 bases. After removal of 2 bases from V and 2 bases from J, the junction contained 5 bases not matched to a gene. Per germline, CDR1 ENHRY and CDR2 SYGVKD. CDR3 length: 15 residues. The CDR3: CAISEPGQTNTEAFF. In nucleotides, the CDR3 is TGTGCCATCAGTGAGCCGGGACAGACTAACACTGAAGCTTTCTTT.

J is TRBJ1-6 and V is TRBV4-3; D ambiguous. The V end lost 2 bases, the J end lost 1 base, and 9 bases lay between the germline ends. The germline V gene has CDR1 LGHNA and CDR2 YSLEER. The CDR3 is 16 amino acids. CDR3 amino acids: CASSQLQDSYNSPLHF. DNA for the CDR3: TGCGCCAGCAGCCAATTGCAGGATTCCTATAATTCACCCCTCCACTTT.

This clonotype was detected only a few times. The rearrangement uses TRBV15 and TRBJ1-4; D gene uncertain. The CDR3 extends over 16 amino acids. The germline gives CDR1 LNHNV, CDR2 YYDKDF (reference sequence). Trimming removed 0 bases at V and 6 bases at J, with 14 bases between. The CDR3 spells CATSRDEGGLDEKLFF. DNA for the CDR3: TGTGCCACCAGCAGAGATGAGGGAGGGTTGGATGAAAAACTGTTTTTT.